These 29 T cell receptor beta chains were sequenced from one sample in a study of cytomegalovirus exposure and HLA in healthy donors. The repertoire was sequenced with immunoSEQ multiplex PCR; TCRdb's copy has only in-frame clones and lacks some. The repertoire holds some 230,000 clones, with about 89% as singletons. Sequencing used PBMCs. The receptors originated from a woman younger than 35 in good health and CMV-seronegative.

This clone was recorded only once. The J gene is TRBJ2-7, the V gene TRBV7-9; 11 nucleotides agree with TRBD1. Germline-derived CDR1 and CDR2 are SEHNR and FQNEAQ (reference sequence). This CDR3 region has 15 residues. The ends lost 4 bases at V and 1 base at J; junction bases unmatched: 3. The CDR3: CASSSGTGGSYEQYF. Written as DNA, the CDR3 is TGTGCCAGCAGCTCCGGGACAGGGGGGTCCTACGAGCAGTACTTC.

This clone was found many times. The chain carries TRBV7-7 and TRBJ2-7, with a weak D call TRBD2 (6 bases). CDR1 and CDR2 from the germline V gene are SSHAT and FNYEAQ (reference sequence). The CDR3 extends over 15 amino acids. V dropped 5 bases and J dropped 3 bases, with 17 bases sitting between them. Here the CDR3 reads CASSPRSGSFYEQYF. Written as DNA, the CDR3 is TGTGCCAGCAGCCCCCGCTCCGGGAGTTTCTACGAGCAGTACTTC.

The gene calls are TRBV2 and TRBJ2-3; 9 bases are a match to TRBD1. Trimming took 10 bases from V and 2 from J; bases not matched to a gene: 16. The CDR3 extends over 17 amino acids. In germline, CDR1 is SNHLY, CDR2 FYNNEI. The CDR3 DNA reads TGTGCCATCCCAATCAATCCGGGACAGGGCATCACAGATACGCAGTATTTT. Translation gives CAIPINPGQGITDTQYF.

This CDR3 is CASSSDRVYTGELFF. As DNA, the CDR3 is TGTGCCAGCAGCTCCGACAGGGTCTACACCGGGGAGCTGTTTTTT. The chain combines TRBV13 with TRBJ2-2; 7 bases map to TRBD1. Germline trimming cut 4 bases from V and 3 bases from J; bases unmatched to any gene: 5. CDR1 is PRHDT and CDR2 is FYEKMQ in the germline V gene (reference sequence). This CDR3 is 15 amino acids long.

The V and J genes are TRBV11-2 and TRBJ2-7; D gene uncertain. The CDR3 is made up of 13 amino acids. Trimming removed 0 bases at V and 3 bases at J, with 6 bases between. Germline CDR1 and CDR2: SGHAT and FQNNGV. The CDR3 spells CASSLESNYEQYF. The CDR3 bases are TGTGCCAGCAGCTTAGAGTCCAACTACGAGCAGTACTTC.

The V gene is TRBV6-4, the J gene TRBJ2-3, with 11 bases that match TRBD2. This CDR3 contains 16 residues. CDR1 and CDR2 from the germline V gene are MRHNA and SNTAGT. V shed 6 bases and J 3 bases; nucleotides not matched to a gene: 8. CDR3 sequence: CASSRTSGRGTDTQYF. The CDR3 nucleotides are TGTGCCAGCAGCAGAACTAGCGGGAGAGGAACAGATACGCAGTATTTT.

V and J are TRBV6-5 and TRBJ2-5; D ambiguous. The V gene lost 6 bases and the J gene lost 2 bases, with 16 bases spanning the gap. CDR1 MNHEY and CDR2 SVGAGI come from the germline V gene. The CDR3 is made up of 15 amino acids. CDR3 sequence: CASRAPPHRQETQYF. CDR3 nucleotides: TGTGCCAGCAGAGCCCCTCCCCACAGACAAGAGACCCAGTACTTC.

The chain carries TRBV6-6 and TRBJ2-7; 7 positions match TRBD2. The germline V gene encodes CDR1 MNHNY and CDR2 SVGAGI (reference sequence). Trimming cost V 6 bases and J 1 base; bases outside gene matches: 6. This CDR3 contains 14 residues. The CDR3 spells CASRTSGTSYEQYF. CDR3 DNA: TGTGCCAGCAGAACCAGCGGGACTTCCTACGAGCAGTACTTC.

The CDR3 nucleotides read TGTGCCAGTAGTGGCCCCGGGACAGGGTTCAGTTATGGCTACACCTTC. It codes for CASSGPGTGFSYGYTF. The rearrangement uses TRBV19 and TRBJ1-2, with TRBD1 matching 9 bases. The germline V gene encodes CDR1 LNHDA and CDR2 SQIVND (reference sequence). The CDR3 extends over 16 amino acids. With V trimmed by 5 bases and J by 5 bases, 12 bases remained unmatched.

Of note for this clone: Its ends do not fully match the called genes, so a read error is possible. The chain employs TRBV29-1 and TRBJ1-2, with a possible D match to TRBD1 (5 bases). Germline lookup yields CDR1 SQVTM and CDR2 ANQGSEA. This CDR3 is 11 amino acids long. The DNA for the CDR3 is TGCAGCGTTGAAGCTGGCGACAGACTGATCTTC. Amino acid sequence: CSVEAGDRLIF.

This chain links TRBV4-1 with TRBJ1-1; D unclear. This CDR3 has 15 amino acids. V lost 2 bases to trimming and J lost 0 bases, with 10 bases between them. The V gene's germline CDR1 is MGHRA and CDR2 YSYEKL. The CDR3 nucleotides read TGCGCCAGCAGCCAACAGCAGGCGCTGAACACTGAAGCTTTCTTT. Its protein is CASSQQQALNTEAFF.

This clone was counted once. The chain has TRBV10-3 and TRBJ2-7, with 7 bases aligning to TRBD2. V lost 2 bases, J lost 0 bases, and 1 base stayed unmatched. Per germline, CDR1 ENHRY and CDR2 SYGVKD. The CDR3 has 14 residues. The CDR3 is CAISERGSSYEQYF. CDR3 in DNA: TGTGCCATCAGTGAGCGCGGGAGCTCCTACGAGCAGTACTTC.

The chain carries TRBV19 and TRBJ1-2, with 7 bases lining up with TRBD1. CDR3 length equals 14 residues. Trimming cost V 6 bases and J 2 bases; bases outside gene matches: 6. Germline CDR1 and CDR2: LNHDA and SQIVND (reference sequence). CDR3 amino acids: CASRKQGLNYGYTF. The CDR3 DNA reads TGTGCCAGTAGGAAACAGGGGCTGAACTATGGCTACACCTTC.

The rearrangement links TRBV19 to TRBJ2-7, with TRBD1 as a possible D gene (5 bases). The germline V gene has CDR1 LNHDA and CDR2 SQIVND (reference sequence). The CDR3 extends over 14 amino acids. V shed 6 bases and J shed 3 bases, with 15 bases lying between them. CDR3 in DNA: TGTGCCAGTAGGGCCCTCGACAGAGACTACGAGCAGTACTTC. Protein sequence: CASRALDRDYEQYF.

This chain links TRBV30 with TRBJ2-7; D is possibly TRBD1 (5 bases). The CDR3 spans 15 residues. Germline V lookup: CDR1 GTSNPN, CDR2 SVGIG (reference sequence). Trimming cost V 0 bases and J 2 bases, with 14 bases left between them. CDR3 nucleotide sequence: TGTGCCTGGAGTGTAGGGGTAGTAACTACCTACGAGCAGTACTTC. Amino acid sequence: CAWSVGVVTTYEQYF.

The chain joins TRBV6-1 to TRBJ2-4; tentatively, D is TRBD2 (6 bases). Germline CDR1 and CDR2: MNHNS and SASEGT. CDR3 size: 17 residues. Trimming left V 4 bases short and J 1 base short, with 17 bases between. Here the CDR3 reads CASSVGGQDLAKNIQYF. The CDR3 DNA sequence: TGTGCCAGCAGTGTCGGGGGTCAAGACCTTGCCAAAAACATTCAGTACTTC.

This rearrangement joins TRBV6-1 to TRBJ1-3; D not certain. Deletions cut 1 base from V and 4 bases from J, with 11 bases between. There are 15 residues in the CDR3. CDR1 MNHNS and CDR2 SASEGT come from the germline V gene. The CDR3: CASSEGANWGNTIYF. In nucleotides, the CDR3 is TGTGCCAGCAGTGAAGGGGCCAACTGGGGAAACACCATATATTTT.

The chain recombines TRBV19 with TRBJ1-2; no clear D gene. The V and J ends lost 4 bases and 2 bases respectively, with 14 bases between them. Germline V lookup: CDR1 LNHDA, CDR2 SQIVND (reference sequence). This CDR3 spans 15 amino acids. CDR3 residues: CASSTNLGGNYGYTF. The CDR3 region has the DNA TGTGCCAGTAGTACAAACCTTGGAGGGAACTATGGCTACACCTTC.

This chain uses TRBV7-8 with TRBJ1-6, with unresolved D. The CDR3 spans 14 residues. Trimming cost V 1 base and J 7 bases, with 8 bases left between them. Germline V CDR1 and CDR2: SGHVS, FQNEAQ. For the CDR3, the DNA is TGTGCCAGCAGCTTAGAAAGAGGGAATTCACCCCTCCACTTT. This gives the protein CASSLERGNSPLHF.

The rearrangement links TRBV5-6 to TRBJ1-5; 7 bases align to TRBD1. Germline CDR1 is SGHDT and CDR2 is YYEEEE. CDR3 size: 15 residues. V shed 4 bases and J 4 bases; nucleotides not matched to a gene: 8. The CDR3 region is CASSAWTGVNQPQHF. The CDR3 DNA reads as TGTGCCAGCAGCGCGTGGACAGGCGTTAATCAGCCCCAGCATTTT.

The chain carries TRBV5-6 and TRBJ2-7; 9 bases fit TRBD2. Germline loops: CDR1 SGHDT, CDR2 YYEEEE. J lost 6 bases, V lost 2 bases, and 9 bases had no gene match. The CDR3 runs to 15 residues. The CDR3 loop reads CASSFGMASGTEQYF. CDR3 DNA: TGTGCCAGCAGCTTTGGCATGGCTAGCGGGACCGAGCAGTACTTC.

The rearrangement links TRBV29-1 to TRBJ2-3, with 7 bases matching TRBD2. Germline-derived CDR1 and CDR2 are SQVTM and ANQGSEA. This CDR3 spans 16 amino acids. The J segment lost 4 bases and the V segment lost 1 base, leaving 11 bases of the junction unmatched. In DNA, the CDR3 is TGCAGCGTTGAAGTGGGGCGGGAGTGGGAATCAGATACGCAGTATTTT. Translating gives CSVEVGREWESDTQYF.

Only a few counts were recorded for this clone. The rearrangement uses TRBV5-5 and TRBJ2-2, with D perhaps matching TRBD1 (5 bases). The CDR3 runs 15 residues. Germline V lookup: CDR1 SGHKS, CDR2 YYEKEE (reference sequence). V lost 2 bases and J lost 4, with 12 bases in between. The CDR3 protein is CASSLVGQGTGELFF. The CDR3, as DNA: TGTGCCAGCAGCTTAGTGGGGCAAGGCACCGGGGAGCTGTTTTTT.

The V and J genes are TRBV30 and TRBJ1-4; D may be TRBD1 (5 bases). Trimming cost V 2 bases and J 4 bases, with 11 bases left between them. Looked up from germline, CDR1 is GTSNPN and CDR2 is SVGIG (reference sequence). This CDR3 has 14 amino acids. The CDR3 DNA sequence: TGTGCCTGGAGTCTGGGGGGTCTTAATGAAAAACTGTTTTTT. This encodes CAWSLGGLNEKLFF. Full variable domain (remainder filled in from reference TRBV30 and TRBJ1-4): SQTIHQWPATLVQPVGSPLSLECTVEGTSNPNLYWYRQAAGRGLQLLFYSVGIGQISSEVPQNLSASRPQDRQFILSSKKLLLSDSGFYLCAWSLGGLNEKLFFGSGTQLSVL.

The chain uses TRBV5-1 and TRBJ2-3, with 8 bases aligning to TRBD2. There are 15 residues in the CDR3. With 6 bases clipped from V and 6 bases from J, the junction kept 12 bases outside the gene matches. CDR1 and CDR2 from the germline V gene are SGHRS and YFSETQ. CDR3 sequence (DNA): TGCGCCAGCAATCGCGAAAGCGGGAGTTTGGATACGCAGTATTTT. This gives the protein CASNRESGSLDTQYF.

This clone was counted a single time. CDR3 nucleotide sequence: TGTGCCATCAGTGAACTAGCGGGCCAAGAGACCCAGTACTTC. Translating gives CAISELAGQETQYF. The rearrangement uses TRBV10-3 and TRBJ2-5, with 9 bases matching TRBD2. In germline, CDR1 is ENHRY, CDR2 SYGVKD. This CDR3 contains 14 residues. The V gene end was trimmed by 3 bases and the J gene end by 1 base; junction bases not matched to a gene: 0.

The chain joins TRBV7-9 to TRBJ2-1, with 7 bases lining up with TRBD2. Germline trimming cut 5 bases from V and 1 base from J; bases unmatched to any gene: 8. The CDR3 runs 16 residues. Germline CDR1 and CDR2: SEHNR and FQNEAQ (reference sequence). The CDR3 nucleotides are TGTGCCAGCAGCACCGAGGCGGGGGAGTCCTACAATGAGCAGTTCTTC. It encodes CASSTEAGESYNEQFF.

The V call is TRBV7-3, the J call TRBJ2-7; the match to TRBD2 covers 7 bases. This CDR3 is built from 15 residues. Germline values: CDR1 SGHTA, CDR2 FQGTGA. V was pared by 5 bases and J by 3 bases, with 10 bases of the junction left unmatched. In nucleotides, the CDR3 is TGTGCCAGCAGCCCCTCCAGCGGGGCTCGCTACGAGCAGTACTTC. As protein: CASSPSSGARYEQYF.

The chain combines TRBV4-1 with TRBJ1-1; the D gene is possibly TRBD1 (5 bases). Between the trimmed V and J ends, which lost 3 bases and 1 base, there was a span of 9 bases. Germline lookup yields CDR1 MGHRA and CDR2 YSYEKL. The CDR3 consists of 14 residues. In nucleotides, the CDR3 is TGCGCCAGCAGCCATCAAACAGGGAACACTGAAGCTTTCTTT. It is translated as CASSHQTGNTEAFF.